Listed below are T cell receptor beta chains from one sample, sequenced in a study of cytomegalovirus exposure and HLA in healthy donors. Clones were sequenced by immunoSEQ multiplex PCR, and TCRdb holds only the in-frame ones, with some missing. The table lists 150,000 to 200,000 clones, less than 90% of them singletons. Specimen: PBMCs. These receptors all come from a man aged 45-65 years in good health and CMV-seropositive. The CDR3 runs from the conserved cysteine through the conserved F or W. D genes are given only for firm matches. Size is omitted from some rows. Given values are once, few, many or a class for expanded clones.

CASSGQGNTGELFF,TGTGCCAGCAGTGGACAGGGGAACACCGGGGAGCTGTTTTTT,TRBV6-4,TRBJ2-2,.,TRBD1
CASSLTGATNQPQHF,TGTGCCAGCAGCCTCACAGGGGCAACGAATCAGCCCCAGCATTTT,TRBV28,TRBJ1-5,.,TRBD1
CASSLSETQYF,TGTGCCAGCAGCTTATCTGAGACCCAGTACTTC,TRBV7-8,TRBJ2-5,.,.
CASGTGGTNEKLFF,TGTGCCAGCGGGACAGGGGGCACTAATGAAAAACTGTTTTTT,TRBV2,TRBJ1-4,.,TRBD1
CASSPNSVPGGHGYTF,TGTGCCAGCTCACCAAATAGTGTCCCCGGAGGGCATGGCTACACCTTC,TRBV18,TRBJ1-2,.,.
CSVDNYRANYGYTF,TGCAGCGTAGATAATTACAGGGCTAACTATGGCTACACCTTC,TRBV29-1,TRBJ1-2,few,.
CATSQRVSGGVYNEQFF,TGTGCCACCAGCCAACGGGTTAGCGGGGGCGTTTACAATGAGCAGTTCTTC,TRBV15,TRBJ2-1,.,TRBD2
CASSNAVSGLAGYSYNEQFF,TGTGCCAGTAGCAATGCGGTTTCGGGACTAGCGGGTTACTCCTACAATGAGCAGTTCTTC,TRBV19,TRBJ2-1,.,TRBD2
CASSSRPGLAGGVPYEQYF,TGCGCCAGCAGTTCCCGTCCGGGACTAGCGGGAGGAGTCCCTTACGAGCAGTACTTC,TRBV5-1,TRBJ2-7,once,TRBD2
CASSLGTRGTGELFF,TGTGCCAGCAGCTTGGGGACTAGGGGCACCGGGGAGCTGTTTTTT,TRBV5-8,TRBJ2-2,.,TRBD2
CASSPQGSGANVLTF,TGTGCCAGCAGCCCCCAGGGGTCTGGGGCCAACGTCCTGACTTTC,TRBV6-5,TRBJ2-6,few,.
CAWSVQEGLPLHF,TGTGCCTGGAGTGTACAGGAGGGGTTACCCCTCCACTTT,TRBV30,TRBJ1-6,.,.
CASSFSLGGGPGNTQYF,TGTGCCAGCAGCTTCAGTTTGGGGGGGGGCCCCGGGAATACGCAGTATTTT,TRBV7-6,TRBJ2-3,.,.
CASSLDRGPGNTIYF,TGCGCCAGCAGCTTGGACAGGGGGCCTGGAAACACCATATATTTT,TRBV5-1,TRBJ1-3,.,TRBD1
CASSFTPPGASGGSYNEQFF,TGTGCCAGCAGTTTTACACCTCCGGGGGCTAGCGGGGGTTCCTACAATGAGCAGTTCTTC,TRBV27,TRBJ2-1,few,TRBD2
CASSLAAGGYTGELFF,TGCGCCAGCAGCTTGGCAGCGGGGGGCTACACCGGGGAGCTGTTTTTT,TRBV5-1,TRBJ2-2,.,TRBD2
CATSPDRGNGNQPQHF,TGTGCCACCAGTCCGGACAGGGGAAATGGCAATCAGCCCCAGCATTTT,TRBV15,TRBJ1-5,.,TRBD1
CASSFQGTQETQYF,TGTGCCAGCAGCTTCCAGGGGACCCAAGAGACCCAGTACTTC,TRBV7-2,TRBJ2-5,few,.
CASSQDTGETQYF,TGTGCCAGCAGCCAAGATACAGGAGAGACCCAGTACTTC,TRBV4-2,TRBJ2-5,.,.
CASGAAGQGVFYGYTF,TGTGCTAGTGGTGCGGCCGGGCAGGGGGTATTCTATGGCTACACCTTC,TRBV12-5,TRBJ1-2,.,TRBD1
CASTGQGNTEAFF,TGTGCCAGCACTGGACAGGGGAACACTGAAGCTTTCTTT,TRBV11-1,TRBJ1-1,.,TRBD1
CASTPGETQYF,TGTGCCAGCACCCCCGGGGAGACCCAGTACTTC,TRBV28,TRBJ2-5,.,.
CASSFRGSTLSYEQYF,TGTGCCAGCAGCTTTAGGGGTAGCACTCTCTCCTACGAGCAGTACTTC,TRBV5-6,TRBJ2-7,.,.
CASSPEGLAKNIQYF,TGTGCCAGCAGCCCAGAGGGTCTAGCCAAAAACATTCAGTACTTC,TRBV2,TRBJ2-4,.,.
CASSGGPYNEQFF,TGTGCCAGCAGCGGGGGGCCCTACAATGAGCAGTTCTTC,TRBV27,TRBJ2-1,.,.
CASSLDRPGRETQYF,TGTGCCAGCAGTTTGGACAGACCCGGTCGGGAGACCCAGTACTTC,TRBV28,TRBJ2-5,few,.
CASSYSDQPQHF,TGTGCCAGTAGTTACTCGGATCAGCCCCAGCATTTT,TRBV19,TRBJ1-5,.,.
CASSRQGMNTEAFF,TGTGCCAGTAGTAGGCAGGGTATGAACACTGAAGCTTTCTTT,TRBV19,TRBJ1-1,.,.
CASSLYGSTTEAFF,TGTGCCAGCAGTTTATACGGGAGTACCACTGAAGCTTTCTTT,TRBV28,TRBJ1-1,.,.
CASALGRGQNSPLHF,TGTGCCAGCGCCCTCGGCAGGGGGCAAAATTCACCCCTCCACTTT,TRBV6-5,TRBJ1-6,.,TRBD1
CASSQDAMAGGGTDTQYF,TGCGCCAGCAGCCAAGATGCAATGGCGGGAGGAGGGACAGATACGCAGTATTTT,TRBV4-1,TRBJ2-3,.,TRBD2
CASSSPSRAGTISGNTIYF,TGTGCCAGCAGCTCTCCATCGAGGGCGGGCACAATCTCTGGAAACACCATATATTTT,TRBV11-3,TRBJ1-3,.,.
CAWDRSGSGQETQYF,TGTGCCTGGGATCGAAGCGGGAGTGGTCAAGAGACCCAGTACTTC,TRBV30,TRBJ2-5,few,TRBD2
CASSLSNSGGATPYEQYF,TGCGCCAGCAGCTTGAGCAATAGCGGGGGGGCCACCCCCTACGAGCAGTACTTC,TRBV5-1,TRBJ2-7,.,TRBD2
CASSQNSGRAKDTQYF,TGTGCCAGCAGTCAAAATAGCGGGAGGGCCAAAGATACGCAGTATTTT,TRBV2,TRBJ2-3,.,TRBD2
CASSRTSTSTDTQYF,TGTGCCAGCAGCCGCACTAGCACTAGCACAGATACGCAGTATTTT,TRBV7-2,TRBJ2-3,once,.
CASSQGVERGLDEQFF,TGTGCCAGCAGCCAAGGGGTCGAGCGGGGCCTTGATGAGCAGTTCTTC,TRBV4-2,TRBJ2-1,.,TRBD2
CASSLRGTEAFF,TGTGCCAGCAGTCTCAGGGGCACTGAAGCTTTCTTT,TRBV27,TRBJ1-1,.,.
CADQWPSGGPGDTQYF,TGTGCCGACCAGTGGCCTAGCGGGGGGCCCGGAGATACGCAGTATTTT,TRBV19,TRBJ2-3,.,TRBD2
CASNRQGPNQPQHF,TGTGCCAGTAATCGACAGGGCCCCAATCAGCCCCAGCATTTT,TRBV19,TRBJ1-5,.,TRBD1
CASSFLAGGSYEQYF,TGTGCCAGCAGTTTCCTAGCGGGAGGCTCCTACGAGCAGTACTTC,TRBV27,TRBJ2-7,.,TRBD2
CASSFDGSTYEQYF,TGCGCCAGCAGCTTCGACGGGTCAACCTACGAGCAGTACTTC,TRBV5-1,TRBJ2-7,.,.